This T cell receptor (beta chain) was identified during a study of post-analysis software for immune sequencing data. Background on the study: Clinical courses comprised relapsing-remitting, secondary progressive and progressive-relapsing multiple sclerosis. Regarding the study as a whole: TRBV segments more frequent in patients than in controls numbered roughly five and included TRBV5-6, TRBV5-1 and TRBV20-1.

The authors incorporated unique molecular identifiers into the TCR beta cDNA libraries. One entry per CDR3 protein results from TCRdb running MiXCR on the PCR reads. In the table there are roughly 870,000 distinct CDR3 sequences, 53% of which are singletons. Trimming cost V 4 bases and J 4 bases; bases outside gene matches: 11. CDR3 length: 18 amino acids. Germline loops: CDR1 SGHRS, CDR2 YFSETQ. Comment on this clonotype: Its antigen is undetermined.

The sequenced sample was blood. The receptor was derived from a girl aged 10 to 17 with multiple sclerosis. The gene calls are TRBV5-1 and TRBJ2-5, with 15 bases aligning to TRBD2. Here the CDR3 DNA reads TGCGCCAGCAGCCTATTACGGACTAGCGGGAGGGGTGGAGAGACCCAGTACTTC. Protein sequence: CASSLLRTSGRGGETQYF.